Given below is one T cell receptor (beta chain) in context. Its specificity is not known. This sample was taken from a study of cytomegalovirus exposure and HLA in healthy donors. Study in general: Of the donors genotyped, a few hundred in all, 81% fell in the Caucasian-associated ancestry cluster. Study conclusions and caveats: TCR beta sequences reportedly predicted the HLA-A and HLA-B alleles of most subjects accurately. Roughly even sequencing depth across donors was the assumption behind the presence/absence analyses.

The CDR3 has 15 amino acids. J was trimmed by 6 bases and V by 5 bases; bases with no gene match: 12. Germline V gives CDR1 MNHEY, CDR2 SMNVEV (reference sequence). Healthy bone marrow donors made up the donor group. The PCR was carried out with 60 Vbeta primers and 13 Jbeta primers. The method was immunoSEQ multiplex PCR; TCRdb's version includes in-frame clones alone and lacks a portion of them. This repertoire shows roughly 120,000 clones, roughly 82% found once; its top ten account for roughly 13%. This clonotype was sampled from a woman aged 40 to 50 in good health and CMV-seropositive. The rearrangement links TRBV27 to TRBJ2-7; 8 bases align to TRBD2. Sequencing was carried out using PBMCs. The DNA for the CDR3 is TGTGCCAGCAGTAACCCCGGGACTAGTTGGGCCGAGCAGTACTTC. Its protein is CASSNPGTSWAEQYF.